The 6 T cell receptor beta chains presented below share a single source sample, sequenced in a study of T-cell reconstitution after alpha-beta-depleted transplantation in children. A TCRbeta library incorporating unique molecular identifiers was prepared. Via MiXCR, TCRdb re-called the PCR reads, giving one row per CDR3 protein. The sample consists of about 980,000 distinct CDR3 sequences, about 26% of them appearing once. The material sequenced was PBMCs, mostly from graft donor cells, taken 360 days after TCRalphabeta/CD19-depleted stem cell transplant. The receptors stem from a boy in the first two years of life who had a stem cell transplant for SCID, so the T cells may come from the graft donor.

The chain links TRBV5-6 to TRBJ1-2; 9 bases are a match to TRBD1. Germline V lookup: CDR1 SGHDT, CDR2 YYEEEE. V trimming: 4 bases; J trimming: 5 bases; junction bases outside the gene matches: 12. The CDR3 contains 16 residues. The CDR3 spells CASSGPGTGYSYGYTF. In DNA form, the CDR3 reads TGTGCCAGCAGCGGGCCCGGGACAGGGTACTCGTATGGCTACACCTTC.

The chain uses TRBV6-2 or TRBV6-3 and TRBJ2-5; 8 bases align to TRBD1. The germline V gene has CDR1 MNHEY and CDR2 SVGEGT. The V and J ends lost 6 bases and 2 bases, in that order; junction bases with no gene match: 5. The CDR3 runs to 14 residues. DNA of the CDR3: TGTGCCAGCAGCCAAGGGACAGGACAAGAGACCCAGTACTTC. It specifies CASSQGTGQETQYF.

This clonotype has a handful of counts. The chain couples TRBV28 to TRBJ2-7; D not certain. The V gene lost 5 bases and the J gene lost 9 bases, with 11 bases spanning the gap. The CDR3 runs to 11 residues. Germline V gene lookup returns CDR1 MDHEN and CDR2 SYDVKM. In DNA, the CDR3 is TGTGCCAGCAGTCAGTACACCTCGCAGTACTTC. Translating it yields CASSQYTSQYF.

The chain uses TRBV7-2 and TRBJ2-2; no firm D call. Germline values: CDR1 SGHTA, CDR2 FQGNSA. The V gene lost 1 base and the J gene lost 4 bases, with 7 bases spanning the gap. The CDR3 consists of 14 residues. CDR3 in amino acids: CASSLVHVTGELFF. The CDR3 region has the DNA TGTGCCAGCAGCTTAGTGCACGTCACCGGGGAGCTGTTTTTT.

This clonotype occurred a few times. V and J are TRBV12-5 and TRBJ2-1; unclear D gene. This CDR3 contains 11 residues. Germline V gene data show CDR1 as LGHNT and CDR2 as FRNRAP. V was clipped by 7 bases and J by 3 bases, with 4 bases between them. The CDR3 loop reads CASAFYNEQFF. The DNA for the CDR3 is TGTGCTAGTGCCTTCTACAATGAGCAGTTCTTC.

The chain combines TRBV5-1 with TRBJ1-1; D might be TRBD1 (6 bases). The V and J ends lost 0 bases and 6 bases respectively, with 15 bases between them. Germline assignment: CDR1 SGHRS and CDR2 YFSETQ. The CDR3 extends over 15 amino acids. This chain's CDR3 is CASSLGGQAASEAFF. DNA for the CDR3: TGCGCCAGCAGCTTGGGGGGGCAGGCGGCGTCTGAAGCTTTCTTT.